Following are 24 T cell receptor beta chains from one sample sequenced in a study of cytomegalovirus exposure and HLA in healthy donors. Use of 60 Vbeta and 13 Jbeta primers characterized the PCR. Clones were sequenced by immunoSEQ multiplex PCR, and TCRdb holds only the in-frame ones, with some missing. Of approximately 140,000 clones listed, around 72% were seen once; the top ten hold about 1.8%. Sequenced input: PBMCs. All receptors derive from a middle-aged woman in good health and CMV-seronegative.

About this clone itself: A junction boundary mismatches the germline segment, possibly from a read error. The chain is built from TRBV6-7 and TRBJ2-6, with D perhaps TRBD1 (5 bases). TRBV6-7 is an open reading frame whose function is uncertain. The CDR3 sequence is 16 residues long. This CDR3 reads CASSYQTLSGANGLTF. CDR3 nucleotide sequence: TGTGCCAGCAGTTACCAAACACTCTCTGGGGCCAACGGCCTGACTTTC.

The rearrangement uses TRBV6-5 and TRBJ2-1; TRBD2 matches 10 bases. Germline loops: CDR1 MNHEY, CDR2 SVGAGI. The CDR3 has 16 residues. J gave up 5 bases and V 2 bases, and 6 bases lay outside the gene matches. CDR3 DNA sequence: TGTGCCAGCAGTTACGAAAGCGGGAGGGCCGACAATGAGCAGTTCTTC. Its translation is CASSYESGRADNEQFF.

DNA for the CDR3: TGTGCCTGGAGTGTAGTGACAGCCCAAGAGACCCAGTACTTC. Protein product: CAWSVVTAQETQYF. The J gene is TRBJ2-5, the V gene TRBV30; a possible D gene is TRBD1 (5 bases). Germline V gene data show CDR1 as GTSNPN and CDR2 as SVGIG (reference sequence). Deletions cut 0 bases from V and 1 base from J, with 9 bases between. The CDR3 totals 14 residues.

The V gene is TRBV11-2, the J gene TRBJ2-7; tentative D call: TRBD1 (6 bases). The ends were cut back, 0 bases at V and 6 bases at J, with 12 bases in the middle. The CDR3 is made up of 14 amino acids. The germline V gene has CDR1 SGHAT and CDR2 FQNNGV. The CDR3 DNA sequence: TGTGCCAGCAGCTTAGATCCAAACAGGGCCGAGCAGTACTTC. Translated: CASSLDPNRAEQYF.

The CDR3 region is CASSLTSESHHSNQPQHF. As DNA, the CDR3 is TGTGCCAGCTCACTTACAAGCGAGTCTCATCATAGCAATCAGCCCCAGCATTTT. The rearrangement uses TRBV18 and TRBJ1-5; D is uncertain. Trimming left V 4 bases short and J 0 bases short, with 19 bases between. The CDR3 consists of 18 residues. Germline V lookup: CDR1 KGHSH, CDR2 LQKENI.

The chain links TRBV28 to TRBJ2-1; TRBD2 matches 11 bases. CDR3 size: 16 residues. V gave up 2 bases and J gave up 8 bases; unmatched junction bases: 8. The germline V gene has CDR1 MDHEN and CDR2 SYDVKM. CDR3 amino acids: CASSLDPSGGTDEQFF. CDR3 sequence (DNA): TGTGCCAGCAGTTTAGACCCTAGCGGGGGGACGGATGAGCAGTTCTTC.

The CDR3 region is CASSRTGADGYTF. CDR3 in DNA: TGTGCCAGCTCACGTACAGGGGCTGATGGCTACACCTTC. V and J are TRBV18 and TRBJ1-2, with 7 bases fitting TRBD1. The V and J ends lost 4 bases and 6 bases, in that order; junction bases with no gene match: 5. The CDR3 consists of 13 residues. The germline V gene has CDR1 KGHSH and CDR2 LQKENI.

This chain links TRBV7-3 with TRBJ2-1, with no clear D. The germline CDR1 and CDR2 sequences are SGHTA and FQGTGA. Trimming removed 1 base at V and 9 bases at J, with 10 bases between. This CDR3 has 13 residues. The CDR3 is CASSLSSAGEQFF. The CDR3 bases are TGTGCCAGCAGCTTAAGTTCGGCAGGTGAGCAGTTCTTC.

The chain employs TRBV6-6 and TRBJ1-2; the match to TRBD1 covers 8 bases. Germline V CDR1 and CDR2: MNHNY, SVGAGI (reference sequence). Trimming removed 5 bases from V and 4 bases from J; junction bases left unmatched: 6. This CDR3 is 14 amino acids long. CDR3 residues: CASSQGQALYGYTF. In nucleotides, the CDR3 is TGTGCCAGCAGTCAGGGACAGGCTCTCTATGGCTACACCTTC.

The chain recombines TRBV29-1 with TRBJ1-4; D perhaps matches TRBD1 (5 bases). The V and J ends lost 3 bases and 7 bases respectively, with 6 bases between them. This CDR3 spans 11 amino acids. In germline, CDR1 is SQVTM, CDR2 ANQGSEA. CDR3 loop: CSVDRGEKLFF. Written as DNA, the CDR3 is TGCAGCGTTGATAGGGGTGAAAAACTGTTTTTT.

This chain uses TRBV14 with TRBJ2-1; 8 bases are shared with TRBD2. V lost 4 bases and J lost 0; bases outside the gene matches: 8. CDR1 and CDR2 (germline): SGHDN, FVKESK. The CDR3 covers 17 residues. The CDR3 region has the DNA TGTGCCAGCAGCCCCTTTCGGGGGGGTGTCTCCTACAATGAGCAGTTCTTC. Translation gives CASSPFRGGVSYNEQFF.

The rearrangement joins TRBV5-8 to TRBJ2-1, with 8 bases lining up with TRBD2. V lost 0 bases to trimming and J lost 0 bases; unmatched junction nucleotides: 5. The CDR3 runs 17 residues. Germline CDR1 is SGHTS and CDR2 is YDEGEE. The CDR3 DNA is TGTGCCAGCAGCTTGGTTCCGGGGGGGGGCTCCTACAATGAGCAGTTCTTC. Its protein product is CASSLVPGGGSYNEQFF. The full variable domain, in which reference TRBV5-8 and TRBJ2-1 provide the parts outside the CDR3, is EAGVTQSPTHLIKTRGQQATLRCSPISGHTSVYWYQQALGLGLQFLLWYDEGEERNRGNFPPRFSGRQFPNYSSELNVNALELEDSALYLCASSLVPGGGSYNEQFFGPGTRLTVL.

The V call is TRBV2, the J call TRBJ2-5; TRBD2 agrees at 10 bases. Unmatched junction bases numbered 8, after V lost 3 bases and J lost 1 base. The CDR3 runs to 17 residues. The germline gives CDR1 SNHLY, CDR2 FYNNEI. For the CDR3, the DNA is TGTGCCAGCAGTGAGGTAACGACTAGCGGGTTCCAAGAGACCCAGTACTTC. Translation: CASSEVTTSGFQETQYF.

The chain recombines TRBV28 with TRBJ2-7; 10 bases line up with TRBD2. This CDR3 spans 16 amino acids. CDR1 MDHEN and CDR2 SYDVKM come from the germline V gene. The junction had 14 bases not matched to a gene; V was cut back by 6 bases and J by 6 bases. DNA of the CDR3: TGTGCCAGCAGATCAAAAGCTAGCGGGGGATTGCCCGAGCAGTACTTC. It encodes CASRSKASGGLPEQYF.

This clone was seen a few times. V is TRBV9 and J is TRBJ2-7; 9 bases map to TRBD1. Germline CDR1 reads SGDLS; CDR2 reads YYNGEE. The CDR3 loop spans 15 amino acids. With 0 bases clipped from V and 6 bases from J, the junction kept 7 bases outside the gene matches. CDR3 in amino acids: CASSVGGQGSSEQYF. The CDR3 DNA is TGTGCCAGCAGCGTAGGGGGACAGGGTAGTAGCGAGCAGTACTTC.

The chain employs TRBV7-8 and TRBJ2-5; 8 bases agree with TRBD1. Near its end, the DNA agrees better with TRBJ2-7, so the J call may be wrong. CDR1 SGHVS and CDR2 FQNEAQ come from the germline V gene. This CDR3 comprises 15 residues. CDR3: CASSPRTGQPYEQYF. The DNA of the CDR3 is TGTGCCAGCAGCCCCCGGACAGGGCAACCCTACGAGCAGTACTTC.

This clone was seen more than once but under ten times. The rearrangement joins TRBV30 to TRBJ1-6; D unresolved. Trimming shortened V by 3 bases and J by 5 bases, and 8 bases separated the two germline ends. The CDR3 has 13 amino acids. The germline CDR1 and CDR2 sequences are GTSNPN and SVGIG (reference sequence). The CDR3 DNA reads as TGTGCCTGGAGGAGAGATCATAATTCACCCCTCCACTTT. It is translated as CAWRRDHNSPLHF.

The rearrangement links TRBV27 to TRBJ1-2; D not resolved. CDR3 length equals 13 residues. CDR1 is MNHEY, CDR2 SMNVEV, per germline (reference sequence). V was shortened by 5 bases and J by 1 base, with 8 bases between the two germline ends. In nucleotides, the CDR3 is TGTGCCAGCAGTCAGAACCATAACTATGGCTACACCTTC. This gives the protein CASSQNHNYGYTF.

This chain uses TRBV9 with TRBJ1-3; no firm D call. CDR3 length: 15 amino acids. Germline V gene lookup returns CDR1 SGDLS and CDR2 YYNGEE. The V gene lost 0 bases and the J gene lost 0 bases, with 7 bases spanning the gap. As DNA, the CDR3 is TGTGCCAGCAGCGTAGGAGAGTTCTCTGGAAACACCATATATTTT. It encodes CASSVGEFSGNTIYF.

The chain links TRBV7-3 to TRBJ2-1; 13 bases match TRBD2. The V gene end was trimmed by 1 base and the J gene end by 7 bases; junction bases not matched to a gene: 4. The CDR3 extends over 16 amino acids. Germline V gene sequence: CDR1 SGHTA, CDR2 FQGTGA. The CDR3 loop reads CASSLMGLAGSNEQFF. In DNA form, the CDR3 reads TGTGCCAGCAGCTTAATGGGACTAGCGGGATCTAATGAGCAGTTCTTC.

The V call is TRBV5-1, the J call TRBJ2-7; 8 positions agree with TRBD1. Germline-derived CDR1 and CDR2 are SGHRS and YFSETQ. The J segment lost 0 bases and the V segment lost 3 bases, leaving 5 bases of the junction unmatched. The CDR3 totals 15 residues. As DNA, the CDR3 is TGCGCCAGCAGCTCCGACAGGGGCGCCTCCTACGAGCAGTACTTC. It translates to CASSSDRGASYEQYF.

The gene calls are TRBV5-1 and TRBJ2-5; 8 positions agree with TRBD2. TRBJ2-7 matches the DNA end more closely, so the J call is doubtful. Germline V lookup: CDR1 SGHRS, CDR2 YFSETQ. The CDR3 spans 15 residues. As DNA, the CDR3 is TGCGCCAGCAGCTTGGAGTTAGCGGGGTTGTACGAGCAGTACTTC. Its protein product is CASSLELAGLYEQYF.

J is TRBJ2-3 and V is TRBV7-2; 13 nucleotides line up with TRBD2. This CDR3 has 17 amino acids. The germline gives CDR1 SGHTA, CDR2 FQGNSA. The junction had 4 bases not matched to a gene; V was cut back by 1 base and J by 3 bases. The CDR3 sequence is CASSLGTSGRGTDTQYF. DNA of the CDR3: TGTGCCAGCAGCTTAGGGACTAGCGGGAGAGGAACAGATACGCAGTATTTT.

The V gene is TRBV5-1, the J gene TRBJ2-7, with TRBD1 matching 8 bases. With V trimmed by 0 bases and J by 6 bases, 2 bases remained unmatched. This CDR3 is built from 13 residues. In germline, CDR1 is SGHRS, CDR2 YFSETQ. The CDR3 reads CASSLGTGTEQYF. CDR3 in DNA: TGCGCCAGCAGCTTGGGGACAGGGACCGAGCAGTACTTC.